The rows below give T cell receptor beta chains drawn from one sample of a study of T cell repertoires in cytomegalovirus infection. From the reads, TCRdb called clonotypes with MiXCR, one entry per CDR3 protein. Among a few hundred thousand distinct CDR3 sequences listed, over 15% were seen once. Sequencing was performed on CD8+ T cells from PBMCs. These receptors originate from a human donor in good health (CMV status not recorded). Some clones in this sample may be carry-over from other donors' samples. CDR3s include the opening cysteine and the closing phenylalanine or tryptophan. The D gene is left open where the match is weak. Some rows mark clone size as missing; the rest say once, few, many or name a class of expanded clone.

cdr3_length	d_call	j_call	v_call	clone_size	cdr3_aa	cdr3_nt
11	-	TRBJ1-2	TRBV29-1	-	CSVATDYGYTF	TGCAGCGTAGCGACAGACTATGGCTACACCTTC
15	-	TRBJ2-2	TRBV7-9	many	CASSPTLSGTGELFF	TGTGCCAGCAGCCCCACTCTCTCAGGAACCGGGGAGCTGTTTTTT
16	TRBD2	TRBJ2-3	TRBV28	-	CASSQAGLGATDTQYF	TGTGCCAGCAGCCAAGCGGGGCTCGGCGCCACAGATACGCAGTATTTT
13	-	TRBJ2-7	TRBV6-5	once	CASRPPDVYEQYF	TGTGCCAGCAGGCCGCCGGATGTCTACGAGCAGTACTTC
13	-	TRBJ1-1	TRBV2	-	CASSEVRDTEAFF	TGTGCCAGCAGTGAAGTCAGGGACACTGAAGCTTTCTTT
12	-	TRBJ2-3	TRBV28	few	CASTKSTDTQYF	TGTGCCAGCACCAAAAGCACAGATACGCAGTATTTT
16	-	TRBJ2-2	TRBV29-1	-	CSAGGRPAGDTGELFF	TGCAGCGCTGGGGGGCGCCCGGCAGGGGATACCGGGGAGCTGTTTTTT
14	-	TRBJ2-2	TRBV27	few	CASRSQGYTGELFF	TGTGCCAGCCGTTCGCAGGGGTACACCGGGGAGCTGTTTTTT
19	-	TRBJ1-1	TRBV6-2/TRBV6-3	few	CASSYSAGAERGGGTEAFF	TGTGCCAGCAGTTACTCCGCTGGGGCCGAGAGAGGGGGTGGCACTGAAGCTTTCTTT
16	-	TRBJ1-2	TRBV2	-	CASSDSGGTMGYGYTF	TGTGCCAGCAGTGATTCGGGGGGAACCATGGGGTATGGCTACACCTTC